This TCR beta chain came from a study of shared clonotypes between healthy human individuals. Whole-study context: Plates per donor: three CD4 naive, three CD4 memory, two CD8 naive, one CD8 memory. Study-wide points: With a handful of donors compared, 4% to 5.5% of naive CD4 clonotypes were shared.

In the authors' workflow: Owing to the provision of junction-only sequences devoid of quality scores by immunoSEQ, filtering differed. TCRdb's copy holds only in-frame clones and misses some; the assay was immunoSEQ multiplex PCR. V, J and clone size reflect that table, while D and trimming were determined from the DNA. The repertoire holds 150,000 to 200,000 clones, with approximately 92% as singletons. As to this clone: Its specificity is unknown.

The material sequenced was naive CD4+ T cells sorted from blood. The subset is: CD45RA+ positively selected. The TCR comes from a woman younger than 45 in good health.

In DNA, the CDR3 is TGCGCCAGCAGTGGTGACATCGAAGGGGTCGAGCAGTACTTC. The encoded protein is CASSGDIEGVEQYF. The V and J genes are TRBV10-1 and TRBJ2-7; D is perhaps TRBD1 (5 bases). The germline V gene encodes CDR1 WNHNN and CDR2 SYGVQD (reference sequence). V lost 4 bases and J 6 bases, leaving 16 bases between the germline ends. The CDR3 runs to 14 residues.